This entry features one T cell receptor (beta chain) sequence. The data were obtained in a study of control samples from healthy donors and cancer patients. TCRdb keeps only in-frame clones here, not all; method: immunoSEQ multiplex PCR. Among under 300,000 clones listed, more than 65% were seen once. The CDR3 contains 16 residues. The ends lost 5 bases at V and 5 bases at J; junction bases unmatched: 10. Germline assignment: CDR1 MNHEY and CDR2 SMNVEV (reference sequence). This clonotype originated in a woman aged 55-69 years with lung cancer. Sequencing input: PBMCs. The chain has TRBV27 and TRBJ1-5; 9 bases align to TRBD1. CDR3 bases: TGTGCCAGCAGTCCAACTCACAGGGGGCGGTATCAGCCCCAGCATTTT. This encodes CASSPTHRGRYQPQHF.